What follows is one T cell receptor (beta chain) and its context. No antigen is known for it. Sorting based on CD45RO/CCR7/CD25/CD127/CD95/CD27 separated CD4+ naive, central memory, regulatory and stem cell-like memory cells. These data come from a study of beta chain features in type 1 diabetes. Study-wide results and caveats: There was a moderate but significant shortening of TCRB CDR3s in all four CD4+ subsets of Type 1 diabetes patients. Since sequencing was performed on cDNA, cells with high TCR expression could be over-represented.

The germline V gene encodes CDR1 SEHNR and CDR2 FQNEAQ (reference sequence). CDR3 size: 14 residues. Trimming cost V 4 bases and J 3 bases; bases outside gene matches: 2. Expressed TCRB transcripts were sequenced, since all the RNA that had been isolated was reverse transcribed. Sequencing was performed with immunoSEQ multiplex PCR; in TCRdb, only in-frame clones are kept and a portion is missing. This sample has roughly 700,000 clones, with over 10% found just once. J is TRBJ1-1 and V is TRBV7-9; 10 bases fit TRBD1. This receptor was taken from a man between 18 and 35 years old with type 1 diabetes. Input material: naive CD4+ T cells from blood. In DNA, the CDR3 is TGTGCCAGCAGCTGGGGGACAGGGGACACTGAAGCTTTCTTT. Its translation: CASSWGTGDTEAFF. Complete variable domain (other parts from reference TRBV7-9 and TRBJ1-1): DTGVSQNPRHKITKRGQNVTFRCDPISEHNRLYWYRQTLGQGPEFLTYFQNEAQLEKSRLLSDRFSAERPKGSFSTLEIQRTEQGDSAMYLCASSWGTGDTEAFFGQGTRLTVV.